These T cell receptor beta chains were read from a single sample in a study of cytomegalovirus exposure and HLA in healthy donors. Here immunoSEQ multiplex PCR was the method, and the copy in TCRdb shows in-frame clones only, minus some. The sample records more than 75,000 clones, around 90% being singletons. Sequenced material: PBMCs. These TCRs come from a young man in good health and CMV-seronegative. Each CDR3 is given with its conserved first and last residue. A D gene is named only where the DNA matches it firmly. Not every row has a clone size; where given, it reads once, few, many or a size class.

>TRBJ2-7|.|.|TRBV15
TGTGCCACCAGCAGAGGCATTGAACTCTACGAGCAGTACTTC
CATSRGIELYEQYF
>TRBJ2-7|TRBD1|.|TRBV7-8
TGTGCCAGCACCGGGGACAGGGGGCCGACCTCCTACGAGCAGTACTTC
CASTGDRGPTSYEQYF
>TRBJ2-5|TRBD2|.|TRBV9
TGTGCCAGCAGCGTAACTAGCGGGATGGTGGAGACCCAGTACTTC
CASSVTSGMVETQYF
>TRBJ2-3|.|.|TRBV19
TGTGCCAGTAGCCCCGCGACGGGAGTAGATACGCAGTATTTT
CASSPATGVDTQYF
>TRBJ1-2|.|.|TRBV27
TGTGCCAGCAGTCCACGCGGGGGTACTAACTATGGCTACACCTTC
CASSPRGGTNYGYTF
>TRBJ1-5|TRBD1|once|TRBV2
TGTGCCAGCAGTGGCCAGGGGGCACGCAATCAGCCCCAGCATTTT
CASSGQGARNQPQHF
>TRBJ2-1|TRBD2|.|TRBV4-3
TGCGCCAGCAGCCAAGTCCGCTCGGGGCCGGGAGGGCTCCTCTTC
CASSQVRSGPGGLLF
>TRBJ1-5|.|.|TRBV5-1
TGCGCCAGCAGCTTGGCCGGGGAGCAGCCCCAGCATTTT
CASSLAGEQPQHF
>TRBJ1-6|.|.|TRBV28
TGTGCCAGCAGTCCGCGCCGGGGAGGGGGGAATTCACCCCTCCACTTT
CASSPRRGGGNSPLHF
>TRBJ2-2|.|.|TRBV15
TGTGCCACCAGCCCTCACTTTGAGGGGGTTAACACCGGGGAGCTGTTTTTT
CATSPHFEGVNTGELFF
>TRBJ1-1|.|.|TRBV5-4
TGTGCCAGCAGCCGCGGGGACGGGCGCAACACTGAAGCTTTCTTT
CASSRGDGRNTEAFF
>TRBJ2-5|TRBD1|once|TRBV19
TGTGCCAGTAGCTTACAGAGGGACAGTGAGACCCAGTACTTC
CASSLQRDSETQYF
>TRBJ2-7|.|.|TRBV27
TGTGCCAGCAGTTTCTTCCCCCCGCGCGACTACGAGCAGTACTTC
CASSFFPPRDYEQYF
>TRBJ2-3|.|.|TRBV28
TGTGCCAGCAGTTTAGCTGGAGGGCGGGGCGATACGCAGTATTTT
CASSLAGGRGDTQYF
>TRBJ1-4|.|.|TRBV28
TGCGCCAGCAGCTCGAGCCCGGGACTGTTTTTT
CASSSSPGLFF
>TRBJ1-4|.|.|TRBV30
TGTGCCTGGAGCCCGGGCGGGGAAAAACTGTTTTTT
CAWSPGGEKLFF
>TRBJ2-5|TRBD2|.|TRBV19
TGTGCCAGTAGTGGGCTAGCGGTCCAAGAGACCCAGTACTTC
CASSGLAVQETQYF
>TRBJ2-1|.|.|TRBV5-4
TGTGCCAGCAGCTTGGCCGGTCCCTCCTACAATGAGCAGTTCTTC
CASSLAGPSYNEQFF
>TRBJ2-2|TRBD1|.|TRBV7-3
TGTGCCAGCTCGGACAGGTCGGGCGGGGAGCTGTTTTTT
CASSDRSGGELFF
>TRBJ1-5|.|.|TRBV7-2
TGTGCCAGCAGCCTCTCGGCCAGGGCAAATCAGCCCCAGCATTTT
CASSLSARANQPQHF
>TRBJ2-2|.|.|TRBV7-8
TGTGCCAGCAGCTCGACAGGTTTCCTGTTTTTT
CASSSTGFLFF
>TRBJ1-5|TRBD1|few|TRBV2
TGTGCCAGCAGCCTCGGACAGGGACCTGATCAGCCCCAGCATTTT
CASSLGQGPDQPQHF
>TRBJ2-1|TRBD2|.|TRBV28
TGTGCCAGCAGTTTCGGGGGAGGGCCAGTGGATGAGCAGTTCTTC
CASSFGGGPVDEQFF
>TRBJ2-2|.|.|TRBV7-9
TGTGCCAGCAGCTTTCGACCGGACAGCCCGACCGGGGAGCTGTTTTTT
CASSFRPDSPTGELFF
>TRBJ2-3|.|.|TRBV30
TGTGCCTGGAGTCTGCGGGATAGAACAGATACGCAGTATTTT
CAWSLRDRTDTQYF
>TRBJ2-2|TRBD2|.|TRBV5-1
TGCGCCAGCAGGCCCACGGGACTAGCGGGAACCGGGGAGCTGTTTTTT
CASRPTGLAGTGELFF
>TRBJ2-4|TRBD2|.|TRBV28
TGTGCCAGCAGCCCTCCTGGGGGGGGCAAAAACATTCAGTACTTC
CASSPPGGGKNIQYF
>TRBJ2-3|.|.|TRBV7-2
TGTGCCAGCAGCCCCGAGGGCGCCCCAGATACGCAGTATTTT
CASSPEGAPDTQYF
>TRBJ1-1|.|few|TRBV9
TGTGCCAGCAACAGGGCGGGGGGTGCCACTGAAGCTTTCTTT
CASNRAGGATEAFF
>TRBJ1-1|TRBD1|once|TRBV7-3
TGTGCCAGCAGCCGTCAAGGGACAGGGGGGGATAAAGCTTTCTTT
CASSRQGTGGDKAFF
>TRBJ2-7|.|.|TRBV19
TGTGCCAGTAGTATTCCGGGACAAGACTACGAGCAGTACTTC
CASSIPGQDYEQYF
>TRBJ2-7|TRBD2|.|TRBV7-8
TGTGCCAGCAGCTTAGAGAACCCCGGACAAGGGACTAAACAGTACTTC
CASSLENPGQGTKQYF
>TRBJ2-7|TRBD2|.|TRBV7-8
TGTGCCAGCAGCTTCGGGACTAGCGGAGATTACGAGCAGTACTTC
CASSFGTSGDYEQYF
>TRBJ2-1|.|.|TRBV19
TGTGCCAGTAGCTCGACTAGAGCCAATGAGCAGTTCTTC
CASSSTRANEQFF
>TRBJ2-7|TRBD1|few|TRBV11-2
TGTGCCAGCAGCCTAAATCGACAGGGCTACGAGCAGTACTTC
CASSLNRQGYEQYF
>TRBJ2-7|.|.|TRBV28
TGTGCCAGCAGTTTACAGTCGGGCTACGAGCAGTACTTC
CASSLQSGYEQYF
>TRBJ1-2|.|.|TRBV28
TGTGCCAGCAGTTTGGGCCCCCCGACAGCGAACTATGGCTACACCTTC
CASSLGPPTANYGYTF
>TRBJ2-7|.|.|TRBV11-1
TGTGCCAGCAGCCTCGACAGTATCTCCTACGAGCAGTACTTC
CASSLDSISYEQYF
>TRBJ2-1|TRBD2|.|TRBV19
TGTGCCAGTAGGGGTAGGGGCGGGAGGAACTCCTACAATGAGCAGTTCTTC
CASRGRGGRNSYNEQFF
>TRBJ2-1|.|.|TRBV29-1
TGCAGCGTCCGAGACAGGTTCGACAATGAGCAGTTCTTC
CSVRDRFDNEQFF
>TRBJ1-5|.|.|TRBV5-8
TGTGCCAGCAGCTTCCGAGGATACAATCAGCCCCAGCATTTT
CASSFRGYNQPQHF
>TRBJ1-2|.|.|TRBV6-1
TGTGCCAGCAGAGTGGACACGAACTATGGCTACACCTTC
CASRVDTNYGYTF
>TRBJ2-3|.|.|TRBV4-3
TGCGCCAGCAGCCAAGATAAGATCCACGGGGGGCGAGGTGATACGCAGTATTTT
CASSQDKIHGGRGDTQYF
>TRBJ2-1|TRBD2|.|TRBV19
TGTGCCAGCCGGAGGGCTAGCGGGATTAGCTCCTACAATGAGCAGTTCTTC
CASRRASGISSYNEQFF